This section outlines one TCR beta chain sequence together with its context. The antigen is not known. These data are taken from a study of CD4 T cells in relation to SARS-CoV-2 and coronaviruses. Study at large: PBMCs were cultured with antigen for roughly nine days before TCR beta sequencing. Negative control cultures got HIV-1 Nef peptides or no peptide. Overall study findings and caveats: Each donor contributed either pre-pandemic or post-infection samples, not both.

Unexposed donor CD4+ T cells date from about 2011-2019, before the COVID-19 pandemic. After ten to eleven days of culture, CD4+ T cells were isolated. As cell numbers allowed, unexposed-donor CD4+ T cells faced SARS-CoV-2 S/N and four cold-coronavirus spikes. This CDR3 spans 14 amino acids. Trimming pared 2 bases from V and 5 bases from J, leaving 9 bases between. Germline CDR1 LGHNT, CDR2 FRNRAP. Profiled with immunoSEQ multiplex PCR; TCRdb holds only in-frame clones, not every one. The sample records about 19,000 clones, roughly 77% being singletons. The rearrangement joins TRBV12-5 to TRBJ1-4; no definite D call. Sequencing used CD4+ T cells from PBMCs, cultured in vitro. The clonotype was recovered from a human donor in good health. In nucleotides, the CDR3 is TGTGCTAGTGGTTTGCAACCTAACAATGAAAAACTGTTTTTT. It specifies CASGLQPNNEKLFF.